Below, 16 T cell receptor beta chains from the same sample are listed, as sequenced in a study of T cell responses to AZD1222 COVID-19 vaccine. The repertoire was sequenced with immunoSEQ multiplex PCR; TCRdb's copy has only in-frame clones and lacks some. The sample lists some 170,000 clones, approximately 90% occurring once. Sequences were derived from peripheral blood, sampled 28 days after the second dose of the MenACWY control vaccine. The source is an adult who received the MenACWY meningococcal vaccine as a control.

The CDR3: CASSSRRSYNEQFF. Here the CDR3 DNA reads TGTGCCAGCAGTTCACGAAGATCCTACAATGAGCAGTTCTTC. This rearrangement joins TRBV6-5 to TRBJ2-1; D call uncertain. V lost 4 bases, J lost 1 base, and 8 bases lay in between. CDR1 and CDR2 (germline): MNHEY, SVGAGI. This CDR3 spans 14 amino acids.

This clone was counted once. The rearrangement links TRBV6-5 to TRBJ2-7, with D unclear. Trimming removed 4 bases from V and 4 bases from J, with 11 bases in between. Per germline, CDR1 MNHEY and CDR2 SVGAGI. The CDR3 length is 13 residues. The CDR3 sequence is CASSFGELYEQYF. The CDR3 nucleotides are TGTGCCAGCAGTTTTGGTGAGTTGTACGAGCAGTACTTC.

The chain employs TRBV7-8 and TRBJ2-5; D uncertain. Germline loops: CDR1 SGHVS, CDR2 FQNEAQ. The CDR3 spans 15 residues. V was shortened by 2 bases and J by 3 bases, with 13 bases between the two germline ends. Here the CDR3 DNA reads TGTGCCAGCAGCTTAAGTGGGTCAGTAGAAGAGACCCAGTACTTC. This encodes CASSLSGSVEETQYF.

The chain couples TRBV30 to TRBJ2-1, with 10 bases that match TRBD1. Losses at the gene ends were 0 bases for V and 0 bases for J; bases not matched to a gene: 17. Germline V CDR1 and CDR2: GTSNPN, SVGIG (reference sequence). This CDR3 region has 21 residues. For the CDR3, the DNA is TGTGCCTGGAGTGTAGGGGACGGGACAGGGGCCCCATTCGCCTCCTACAATGAGCAGTTCTTC. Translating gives CAWSVGDGTGAPFASYNEQFF. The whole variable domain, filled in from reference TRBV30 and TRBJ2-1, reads SQTIHQWPATLVQPVGSPLSLECTVEGTSNPNLYWYRQAAGRGLQLLFYSVGIGQISSEVPQNLSASRPQDRQFILSSKKLLLSDSGFYLCAWSVGDGTGAPFASYNEQFFGPGTRLTVL.

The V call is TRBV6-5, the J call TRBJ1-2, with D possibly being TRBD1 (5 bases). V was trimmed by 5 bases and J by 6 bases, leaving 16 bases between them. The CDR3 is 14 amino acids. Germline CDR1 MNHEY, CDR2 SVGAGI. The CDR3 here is CASSRGGRGDGYTF. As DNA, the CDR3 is TGTGCCAGCAGTCGCGGGGGGAGGGGAGATGGCTACACCTTC.

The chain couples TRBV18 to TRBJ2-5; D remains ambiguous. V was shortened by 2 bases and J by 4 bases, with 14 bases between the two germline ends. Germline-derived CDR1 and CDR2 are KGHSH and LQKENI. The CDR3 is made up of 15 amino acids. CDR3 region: CASSPYVIHRETQYF. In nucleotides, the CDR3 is TGTGCCAGCTCACCATATGTTATCCACCGAGAGACCCAGTACTTC.

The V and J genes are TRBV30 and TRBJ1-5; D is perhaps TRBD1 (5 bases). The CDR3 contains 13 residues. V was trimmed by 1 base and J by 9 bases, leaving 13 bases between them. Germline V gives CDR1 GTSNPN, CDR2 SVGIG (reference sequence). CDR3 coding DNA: TGTGCCTGGAGTGCCCAGGGAAAGTCGCCCCAGCATTTT. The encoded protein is CAWSAQGKSPQHF.

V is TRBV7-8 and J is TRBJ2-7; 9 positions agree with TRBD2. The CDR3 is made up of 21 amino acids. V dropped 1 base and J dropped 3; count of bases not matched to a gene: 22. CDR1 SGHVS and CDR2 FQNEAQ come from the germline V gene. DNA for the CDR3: TGTGCCAGCAGCTTAGTCCCGGTCGAAGGGGCCGGGACTAGCTCCCACTACGAGCAGTACTTC. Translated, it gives CASSLVPVEGAGTSSHYEQYF.

The CDR3, as DNA: TGTGCCAGTACCGTGACGCCCCTGTGGAATCAGCCCCAGCATTTT. Its protein product is CASTVTPLWNQPQHF. The rearrangement joins TRBV19 to TRBJ1-5; D not resolved. The CDR3 runs to 15 residues. Germline CDR1 and CDR2: LNHDA and SQIVND (reference sequence). Trimming shortened V by 7 bases and J by 4 bases, and 17 bases separated the two germline ends.

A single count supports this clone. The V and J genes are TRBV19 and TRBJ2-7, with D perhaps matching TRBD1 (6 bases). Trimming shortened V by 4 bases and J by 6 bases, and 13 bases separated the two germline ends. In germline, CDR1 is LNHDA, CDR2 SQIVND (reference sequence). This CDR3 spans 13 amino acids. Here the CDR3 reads CASSRNRVSEQYF. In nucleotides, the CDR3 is TGTGCCAGTAGTAGAAACAGGGTCTCCGAGCAGTACTTC. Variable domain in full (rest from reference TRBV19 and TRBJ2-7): DGGITQSPKYLFRKEGQNVTLSCEQNLNHDAMYWYRQDPGQGLRLIYYSQIVNDFQKGDIAEGYSVSREKKESFPLTVTSAQKNPTAFYLCASSRNRVSEQYFGPGTRLTVT.

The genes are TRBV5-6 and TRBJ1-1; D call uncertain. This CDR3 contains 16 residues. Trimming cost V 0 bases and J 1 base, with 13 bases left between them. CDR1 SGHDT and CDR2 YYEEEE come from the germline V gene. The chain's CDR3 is CASSLAWSGKNTEAFF. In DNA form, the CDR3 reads TGTGCCAGCAGCTTGGCGTGGAGCGGGAAGAACACTGAAGCTTTCTTT.

The CDR3 DNA follows: TGTGCCAGCAGTTTAAAAAAACTGAAAGCTTTCTTT. This codes for CASSLKKLKAFF. The chain links TRBV28 to TRBJ1-1; D uncertain. This CDR3 is 12 amino acids long. The V end was cut by 2 bases, the J end by 9 bases, with 10 bases between. The germline V gene has CDR1 MDHEN and CDR2 SYDVKM.

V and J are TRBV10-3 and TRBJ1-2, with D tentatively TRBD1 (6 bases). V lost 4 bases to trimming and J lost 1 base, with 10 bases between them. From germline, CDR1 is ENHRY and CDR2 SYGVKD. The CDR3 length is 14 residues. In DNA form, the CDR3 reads TGTGCCATCAGTGCAGGGGACCTTAACTATGGCTACACCTTC. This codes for CAISAGDLNYGYTF.

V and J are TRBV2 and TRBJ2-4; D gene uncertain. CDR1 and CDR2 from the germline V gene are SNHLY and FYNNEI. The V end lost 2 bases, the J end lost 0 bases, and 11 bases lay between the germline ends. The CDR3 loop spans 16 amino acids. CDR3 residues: CASSERVHLAKNIQYF. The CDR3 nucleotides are TGTGCCAGCAGTGAACGGGTACATCTAGCCAAAAACATTCAGTACTTC.

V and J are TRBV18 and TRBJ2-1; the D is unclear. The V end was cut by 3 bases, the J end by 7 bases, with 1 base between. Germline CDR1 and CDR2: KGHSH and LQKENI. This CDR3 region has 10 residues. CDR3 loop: CASSPNEQFF. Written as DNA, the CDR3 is TGTGCCAGCTCACCTAATGAGCAGTTCTTC.

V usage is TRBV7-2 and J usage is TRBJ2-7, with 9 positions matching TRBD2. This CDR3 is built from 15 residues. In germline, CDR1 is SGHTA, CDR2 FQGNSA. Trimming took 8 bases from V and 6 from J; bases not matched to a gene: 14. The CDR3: CASEVVAGAGGEQYF. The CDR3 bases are TGTGCCAGCGAGGTGGTAGCGGGAGCAGGCGGCGAGCAGTACTTC. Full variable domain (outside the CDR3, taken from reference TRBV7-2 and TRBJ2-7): GAGVSQSPSNKVTEKGKDVELRCDPISGHTALYWYRQSLGQGLEFLIYFQGNSAPDKSGLPSDRFSAERTGGSVSTLTIQRTQQEDSAVYLCASEVVAGAGGEQYFGPGTRLTVT.